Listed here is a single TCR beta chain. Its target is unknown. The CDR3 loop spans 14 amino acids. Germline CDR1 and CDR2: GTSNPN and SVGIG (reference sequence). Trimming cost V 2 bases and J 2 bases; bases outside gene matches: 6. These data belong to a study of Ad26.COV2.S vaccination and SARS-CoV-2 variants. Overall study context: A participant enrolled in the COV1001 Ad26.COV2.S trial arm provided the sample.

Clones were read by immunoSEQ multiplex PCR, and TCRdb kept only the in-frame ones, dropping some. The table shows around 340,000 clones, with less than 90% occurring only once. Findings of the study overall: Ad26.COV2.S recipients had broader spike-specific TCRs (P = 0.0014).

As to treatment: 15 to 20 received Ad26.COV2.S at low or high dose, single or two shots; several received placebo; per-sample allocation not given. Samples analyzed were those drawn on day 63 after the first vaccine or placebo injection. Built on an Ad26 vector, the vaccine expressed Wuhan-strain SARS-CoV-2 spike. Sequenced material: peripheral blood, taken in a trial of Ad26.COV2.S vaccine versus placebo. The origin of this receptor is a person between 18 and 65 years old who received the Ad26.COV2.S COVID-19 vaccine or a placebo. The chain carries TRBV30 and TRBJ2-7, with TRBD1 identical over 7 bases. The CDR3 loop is CAWSRTGLAYEQYF. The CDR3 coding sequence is TGTGCCTGGAGTAGGACAGGATTAGCCTACGAGCAGTACTTC.